The 31 T cell receptor beta chains below come from one sample, sequenced in a study of blood T cell repertoires in COVID-19. Here immunoSEQ multiplex PCR was the method, and the copy in TCRdb shows in-frame clones only, minus some. Of tens of thousands of clones listed, about 86% are singletons. The specimen sequenced was peripheral blood. These receptors were obtained from a human donor in a cohort sampled during active COVID-19.

This chain joins TRBV7-6 and TRBJ2-4; D is unresolved. The germline CDR1 and CDR2 sequences are SGHVS and FNYEAQ. Trimming removed 0 bases from V and 0 bases from J, with 9 bases in between. This CDR3 is built from 16 residues. This chain's CDR3 is CASSLAPGPAKNIQYF. CDR3 bases: TGTGCCAGCAGCTTAGCACCAGGCCCAGCCAAAAACATTCAGTACTTC.

This sequence joins TRBV11-3 and TRBJ2-3; a possible D gene is TRBD1 (5 bases). Germline lookup yields CDR1 SGHNT and CDR2 YENEEA. The CDR3 is 15 residues long. With 5 bases removed from V and 1 base from J, the gap between germline ends came to 13 bases. The CDR3 region is CASSTPGRGTDTQYF. Written as DNA, the CDR3 is TGTGCCAGCAGCACCCCGGGCAGGGGCACAGATACGCAGTATTTT.

The chain joins TRBV28 to TRBJ2-7; 10 nucleotides match TRBD2. The CDR3 covers 14 residues. CDR1 is MDHEN, CDR2 SYDVKM, per germline. The V gene end was trimmed by 4 bases and the J gene end by 4 bases; junction bases not matched to a gene: 4. CDR3 sequence: CASSSGLARYEQYF. CDR3 nucleotides: TGTGCCAGCAGTTCGGGACTAGCGAGGTACGAGCAGTACTTC. The whole variable domain, remainder taken from reference TRBV28 and TRBJ2-7, is DVKVTQSSRYLVKRTGEKVFLECVQDMDHENMFWYRQDPGLGLRLIYFSYDVKMKEKGDIPEGYSVSREKKERFSLILESASTNQTSMYLCASSSGLARYEQYFGPGTRLTVT.

The chain combines TRBV7-9 with TRBJ2-1, with 9 bases that match TRBD2. Germline V lookup: CDR1 SEHNR, CDR2 FQNEAQ (reference sequence). The CDR3 is 13 amino acids. The CDR3 here is CARLEVAGVGQFF. CDR3 DNA: TGTGCGAGACTTGAAGTAGCGGGAGTGGGCCAGTTCTTC.

The rearrangement uses TRBV28 and TRBJ2-6, with 10 bases that match TRBD1. Per the germline V gene, CDR1 is MDHEN and CDR2 is SYDVKM. The CDR3 extends over 19 amino acids. V gave up 5 bases and J gave up 3 bases; unmatched junction bases: 13. CDR3 sequence (DNA): TGTGCCAGCAGTACTGCGACAGGGGGCGGGATCTTTGGGGCCAACGTCCTGACTTTC. Residues: CASSTATGGGIFGANVLTF.

This sequence joins TRBV11-2 and TRBJ1-2; D is possibly TRBD1 (5 bases). The V and J ends lost 5 bases and 2 bases respectively, with 15 bases between them. This CDR3 is 15 amino acids long. The germline gives CDR1 SGHAT, CDR2 FQNNGV. CDR3 in DNA: TGTGCCAGCAGCCGTATCTCGGGGGTCAACTATGGCTACACCTTC. Protein sequence: CASSRISGVNYGYTF.

The gene calls are TRBV18 and TRBJ1-4; 8 nucleotides line up with TRBD1. Germline CDR1 reads KGHSH; CDR2 reads LQKENI. The CDR3 consists of 15 residues. V was clipped by 3 bases and J by 8 bases; unmatched bases: 8. CDR3 in amino acids: CASSPSQGAREKLFF. The CDR3 DNA is TGTGCCAGCTCACCTTCCCAGGGGGCAAGAGAAAAACTGTTTTTT.

This chain links TRBV7-6 with TRBJ1-3; D not certain. Germline V CDR1 and CDR2: SGHVS, FNYEAQ. This CDR3 region has 16 residues. Trimming took 5 bases from V and 0 from J, leaving 14 bases between them. The CDR3 nucleotides are TGTGCCAGCAGCCCTTTGAACGCGGGCTCTGGAAACACCATATATTTT. This codes for CASSPLNAGSGNTIYF. Full variable domain (remainder filled in from reference TRBV7-6 and TRBJ1-3): GAGVSQSPRYKVTKRGQDVALRCDPISGHVSLYWYRQALGQGPEFLTYFNYEAQQDKSGLPNDRFSAERPEGSISTLTIQRTEQRDSAMYRCASSPLNAGSGNTIYFGEGSWLTVV.

The chain is built from TRBV9 and TRBJ2-1; 8 nucleotides match TRBD2. Trimming at V came to 1 base and at J to 7 bases, leaving 7 bases not matched to a gene. The CDR3 sequence is 15 residues long. CDR1 and CDR2 (germline): SGDLS, YYNGEE. CDR3 nucleotides: TGTGCCAGCAGCGTATCGACGGGAGGGGGAAATGAGCAGTTCTTC. Its translation is CASSVSTGGGNEQFF.

This rearrangement joins TRBV3-1 (or the pseudogene TRBV3-2) to TRBJ1-4; weak D call: TRBD1 (6 bases). Germline V CDR1 and CDR2: LGHDT, YNNKEL (reference sequence). CDR3 size: 14 residues. The V end was cut by 4 bases, the J end by 0 bases, with 6 bases between. The CDR3 region has the DNA TGTGCCAGCAGCCGACAGGCAACTAATGAAAAACTGTTTTTT. This codes for CASSRQATNEKLFF.

This chain joins TRBV6-5 and TRBJ2-7; weak D call: TRBD1 (6 bases). This CDR3 spans 15 amino acids. The germline CDR1 and CDR2 sequences are MNHEY and SVGAGI. V shed 0 bases and J shed 2 bases, with 11 bases lying between them. The CDR3 sequence: CASSYSRTAAYEQYF. The CDR3 DNA is TGTGCCAGCAGTTACTCCCGGACAGCCGCCTACGAGCAGTACTTC.

The CDR3 loop reads CSALQETQYF. The CDR3 region has the DNA TGCAGTGCCCTCCAAGAGACCCAGTACTTC. V is TRBV20-1 and J is TRBJ2-5; no firm D call. Germline CDR1 DFQATT, CDR2 SNEGSKA (reference sequence). The V end was cut by 6 bases, the J end by 1 base, with 3 bases between. The CDR3 totals 10 residues.

This clone came up a few times. The chain is built from TRBV15 and TRBJ2-2, with 8 positions matching TRBD2. In germline, CDR1 is LNHNV, CDR2 YYDKDF (reference sequence). The CDR3 runs to 16 residues. After removal of 4 bases from V and 2 bases from J, the junction contained 6 bases not matched to a gene. The CDR3: CATSTRLARNTGELFF. The CDR3 coding sequence is TGTGCCACCAGCACCCGACTAGCGCGTAACACCGGGGAGCTGTTTTTT.

The chain is built from TRBV27 and TRBJ2-1; TRBD2 matches 15 bases. After removal of 6 bases from V and 0 bases from J, the junction contained 3 bases not matched to a gene. Germline lookup yields CDR1 MNHEY and CDR2 SMNVEV (reference sequence). The CDR3 is 17 amino acids. The CDR3 DNA reads as TGTGCCAGCAGGGGACTAGCGGGAGGCAGCTCCTACAATGAGCAGTTCTTC. It codes for CASRGLAGGSSYNEQFF.

This clone has only one observation. V and J are TRBV28 and TRBJ1-2; TRBD1 might be the D (6 bases). The germline V gene encodes CDR1 MDHEN and CDR2 SYDVKM. Trimming left V 6 bases short and J 3 bases short, with 14 bases between. The CDR3 length is 14 residues. CDR3 region: CASRRGGLDYGYTF. As DNA, the CDR3 is TGTGCCAGCAGACGGGGGGGCTTGGACTATGGCTACACCTTC.

The gene calls are TRBV4-1 and TRBJ1-2; 7 bases map to TRBD1. With V trimmed by 4 bases and J by 8 bases, 13 bases remained unmatched. This CDR3 comprises 15 residues. The germline gives CDR1 MGHRA, CDR2 YSYEKL. The CDR3 protein is CASSRGTVNYGGYTF. As DNA, the CDR3 is TGCGCCAGCAGCCGTGGGACAGTCAACTATGGAGGCTACACCTTC.

The V and J genes are TRBV27 and TRBJ2-7; the D is unclear. Germline V gene data show CDR1 as MNHEY and CDR2 as SMNVEV (reference sequence). The CDR3 runs 11 residues. The V gene lost 6 bases and the J gene lost 3 bases, with 6 bases spanning the gap. CDR3 in DNA: TGTGCCAGCAGCGACTTCTACGAGCAGTACTTC. Encoded protein: CASSDFYEQYF.

This clone turned up a few times. This chain joins TRBV7-8 and TRBJ1-2, with a tentative D call TRBD1 (5 bases). The V gene lost 1 base and the J gene lost 3 bases, with 12 bases spanning the gap. Germline V lookup: CDR1 SGHVS, CDR2 FQNEAQ. The CDR3 loop spans 15 amino acids. CDR3 DNA sequence: TGTGCCAGCAGCTTAGGGGGGGTCATAGACTATGGCTACACCTTC. It is translated as CASSLGGVIDYGYTF.

The chain couples TRBV6-5 to TRBJ2-7; 7 nucleotides agree with TRBD1. V trimming: 6 bases; J trimming: 5 bases; junction bases outside the gene matches: 7. The CDR3 runs 13 residues. Per the germline V gene, CDR1 is MNHEY and CDR2 is SVGAGI. Written as DNA, the CDR3 is TGTGCCAGCAGCCGGACAGGAACCCACGAGCAGTACTTC. It is translated as CASSRTGTHEQYF.

This rearrangement joins TRBV28 to TRBJ2-1; 8 positions agree with TRBD2. V shed 4 bases, J shed 4 bases, and the junction held 12 bases outside the gene matches. Germline lookup yields CDR1 MDHEN and CDR2 SYDVKM. CDR3 length equals 17 residues. The CDR3: CASSSHVLAEVYNEQFF. CDR3 DNA sequence: TGTGCCAGCAGTTCACATGTACTAGCGGAAGTTTACAATGAGCAGTTCTTC.

The rearrangement uses TRBV10-2 and TRBJ2-7; D is undetermined. Germline CDR1 reads WSHSY; CDR2 reads SAAADI. This CDR3 spans 15 amino acids. V was trimmed by 3 bases and J by 2 bases, leaving 14 bases between them. The DNA of the CDR3 is TGCGCCAGCAGTGACCCCGGCGGATTCCCCTACGAGCAGTACTTC. Translated: CASSDPGGFPYEQYF.

The chain couples TRBV5-1 to TRBJ2-1; 7 bases map to TRBD2. This CDR3 comprises 15 residues. Per the germline V gene, CDR1 is SGHRS and CDR2 is YFSETQ. V shed 4 bases, J shed 4 bases, and the junction held 8 bases outside the gene matches. The CDR3, as DNA: TGCGCCAGCAGCCCCGCGGGGACTACTTACAATGAGCAGTTCTTC. The encoded protein is CASSPAGTTYNEQFF.

V is TRBV12-3 or TRBV12-4 and J is TRBJ2-2; D gene unclear. The CDR3 has 13 residues. V was clipped by 5 bases and J by 2 bases, with 6 bases between them. CDR3 protein: CASSRYNTGELFF. The CDR3 DNA sequence: TGTGCCAGCAGTCGCTACAACACCGGGGAGCTGTTTTTT.

V and J are TRBV12-5 and TRBJ2-7, with 10 bases that match TRBD2. The germline gives CDR1 LGHNT, CDR2 FRNRAP. J lost 4 bases, V lost 2 bases, and 11 bases had no gene match. The CDR3 has 17 residues. CDR3 in DNA: TGTGCTAGTGGTTTGAAGGGGACGGCTAGCGGGAGATACGAGCAGTACTTC. Protein: CASGLKGTASGRYEQYF. Drawing the rest from reference TRBV12-5 and TRBJ2-7, the complete variable domain is DARVTQTPRHKVTEMGQEVTMRCQPILGHNTVFWYRQTMMQGLELLAYFRNRAPLDDSGMPKDRFSAEMPDATLATLKIQPSEPRDSAVYFCASGLKGTASGRYEQYFGPGTRLTVT.

The genes are TRBV9 and TRBJ1-4, with D uncertain. V was trimmed by 3 bases and J by 6 bases, leaving 15 bases between them. The germline CDR1 and CDR2 sequences are SGDLS and YYNGEE. The CDR3 is 15 residues long. The CDR3 bases are TGTGCCAGCAGCGATCGTGGAGGGTGGGATGAAAAACTGTTTTTT. Translation: CASSDRGGWDEKLFF.

The genes are TRBV9 and TRBJ2-7, with 8 nucleotides matching TRBD1. Germline V gene sequence: CDR1 SGDLS, CDR2 YYNGEE. CDR3 length: 15 amino acids. J lost 0 bases, V lost 4 bases, and 6 bases had no gene match. In DNA form, the CDR3 reads TGTGCCAGCAGCCGCATTGACAGGGGCTCCTACGAGCAGTACTTC. Translated, it gives CASSRIDRGSYEQYF.

The chain combines TRBV28 with TRBJ1-3; D is uncertain. The germline CDR1 and CDR2 sequences are MDHEN and SYDVKM. CDR3 size: 14 residues. The germline V and J ends were trimmed by 1 base and 3 bases, with 7 bases remaining between them. In nucleotides, the CDR3 is TGTGCCAGCAGTTTATCCATGAGTGGAAACACCATATATTTT. Its translation: CASSLSMSGNTIYF. Filled out from reference TRBV28 and TRBJ1-3, the complete variable domain reads DVKVTQSSRYLVKRTGEKVFLECVQDMDHENMFWYRQDPGLGLRLIYFSYDVKMKEKGDIPEGYSVSREKKERFSLILESASTNQTSMYLCASSLSMSGNTIYFGEGSWLTVV.

The rearrangement joins TRBV11-3 to TRBJ2-1, with TRBD2 identical over 8 bases. This CDR3 has 15 amino acids. Germline assignment: CDR1 SGHNT and CDR2 YENEEA. Germline trimming cut 5 bases from V and 7 bases from J; bases unmatched to any gene: 10. The CDR3 spells CASSPPGLVGNEQFF. In DNA, the CDR3 is TGTGCCAGCAGCCCCCCGGGACTAGTCGGAAATGAGCAGTTCTTC.

The chain couples TRBV6-2 or TRBV6-3 to TRBJ2-2; D may be TRBD2 (6 bases). CDR3 length: 15 amino acids. Per the germline V gene, CDR1 is MNHEY and CDR2 is SVGEGT. V lost 4 bases, J lost 4 bases, and 13 bases lay in between. CDR3 bases: TGTGCCAGCAGTTTAAGACTAGGGCGCACCGGGGAGCTGTTTTTT. Translation: CASSLRLGRTGELFF.

V and J are TRBV7-9 and TRBJ2-2; tentatively, D is TRBD1 (5 bases). Germline loops: CDR1 SEHNR, CDR2 FQNEAQ (reference sequence). With 3 bases removed from V and 4 bases from J, the gap between germline ends came to 12 bases. The CDR3 totals 15 residues. The chain's CDR3 is CASSLFQGSTGELFF. CDR3 DNA sequence: TGTGCCAGCAGCTTGTTCCAGGGCAGCACCGGGGAGCTGTTTTTT.

The rearrangement joins TRBV6-2 or TRBV6-3 to TRBJ2-7; a possible D gene is TRBD2 (6 bases). Trimming shortened V by 1 base and J by 5 bases, and 12 bases separated the two germline ends. The CDR3 consists of 14 residues. CDR1 MNHEY and CDR2 SVGEGT come from the germline V gene. The CDR3 protein is CASSYYHSGDEQYF. The CDR3, as DNA: TGTGCCAGCAGTTACTACCATAGCGGCGACGAGCAGTACTTC.